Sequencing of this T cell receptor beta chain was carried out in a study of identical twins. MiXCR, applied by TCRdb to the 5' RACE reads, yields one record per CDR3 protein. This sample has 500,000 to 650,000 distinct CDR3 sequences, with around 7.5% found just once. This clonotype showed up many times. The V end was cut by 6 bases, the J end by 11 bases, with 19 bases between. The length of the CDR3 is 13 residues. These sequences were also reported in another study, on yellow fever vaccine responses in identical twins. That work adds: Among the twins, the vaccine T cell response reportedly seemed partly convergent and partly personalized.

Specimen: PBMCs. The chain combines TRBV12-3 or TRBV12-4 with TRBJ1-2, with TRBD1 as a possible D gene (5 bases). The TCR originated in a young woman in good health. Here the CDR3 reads CASSPGLASGYTF. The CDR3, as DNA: TGTGCCAGCAGCCCGGGACTGGCGTCTGGTTACACCTTC.